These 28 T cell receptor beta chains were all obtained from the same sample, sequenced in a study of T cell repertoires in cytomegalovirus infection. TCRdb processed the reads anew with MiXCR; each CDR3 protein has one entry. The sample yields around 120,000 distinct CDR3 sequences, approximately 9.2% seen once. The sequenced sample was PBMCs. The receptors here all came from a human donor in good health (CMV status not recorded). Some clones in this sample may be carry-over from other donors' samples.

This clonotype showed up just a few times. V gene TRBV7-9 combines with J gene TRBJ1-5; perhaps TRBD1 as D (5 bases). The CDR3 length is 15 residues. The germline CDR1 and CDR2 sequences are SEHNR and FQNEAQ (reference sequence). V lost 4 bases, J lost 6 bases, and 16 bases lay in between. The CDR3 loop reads CASSSQGVGSQPQHF. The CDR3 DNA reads TGTGCCAGCAGCTCTCAAGGGGTGGGAAGTCAGCCCCAGCATTTT.

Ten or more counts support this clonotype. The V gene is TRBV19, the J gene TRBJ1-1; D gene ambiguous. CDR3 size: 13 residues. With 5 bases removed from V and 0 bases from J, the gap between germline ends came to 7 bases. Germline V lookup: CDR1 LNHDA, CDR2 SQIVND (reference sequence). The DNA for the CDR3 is TGTGCCAGTAGTCCCTTCTTGAACACTGAAGCTTTCTTT. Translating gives CASSPFLNTEAFF. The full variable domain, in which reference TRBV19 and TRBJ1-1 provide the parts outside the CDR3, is DGGITQSPKYLFRKEGQNVTLSCEQNLNHDAMYWYRQDPGQGLRLIYYSQIVNDFQKGDIAEGYSVSREKKESFPLTVTSAQKNPTAFYLCASSPFLNTEAFFGQGTRLTVV.

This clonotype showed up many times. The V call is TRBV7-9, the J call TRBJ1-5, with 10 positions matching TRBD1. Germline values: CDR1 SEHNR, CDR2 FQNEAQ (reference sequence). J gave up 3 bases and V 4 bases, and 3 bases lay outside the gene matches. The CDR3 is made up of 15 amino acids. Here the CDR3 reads CASSWGTGVNQPQHF. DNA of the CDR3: TGTGCCAGCAGCTGGGGGACAGGGGTCAATCAGCCCCAGCATTTT.

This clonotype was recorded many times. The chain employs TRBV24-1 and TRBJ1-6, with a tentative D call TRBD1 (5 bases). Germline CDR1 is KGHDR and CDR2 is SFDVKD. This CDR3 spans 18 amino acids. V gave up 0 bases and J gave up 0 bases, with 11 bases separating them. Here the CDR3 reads CATSDLDSLSSYNSPLHF. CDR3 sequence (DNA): TGTGCCACCAGTGATTTGGACAGTCTGAGCTCCTATAATTCACCCCTCCACTTT.

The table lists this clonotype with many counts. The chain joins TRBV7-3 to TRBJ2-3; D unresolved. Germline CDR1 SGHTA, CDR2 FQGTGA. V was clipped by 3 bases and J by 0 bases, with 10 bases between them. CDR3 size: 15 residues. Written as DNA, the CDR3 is TGTGCCAGCAGCTTCGATGGCAGGAGCACAGATACGCAGTATTTT. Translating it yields CASSFDGRSTDTQYF.

In DNA, the CDR3 is TGTGCCAGCAGCACAACAGGTCTAATGAACACTGAAGCTTTCTTT. Translated: CASSTTGLMNTEAFF. The V call is TRBV7-3, the J call TRBJ1-1, with D perhaps matching TRBD1 (5 bases). Germline V lookup: CDR1 SGHTA, CDR2 FQGTGA. The V and J ends lost 5 bases and 0 bases respectively, with 13 bases between them. This CDR3 spans 15 amino acids.

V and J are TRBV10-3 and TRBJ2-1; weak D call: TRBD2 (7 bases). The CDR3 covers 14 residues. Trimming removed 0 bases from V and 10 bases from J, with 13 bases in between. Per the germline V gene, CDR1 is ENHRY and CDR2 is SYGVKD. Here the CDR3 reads CAISESGGGGEQFF. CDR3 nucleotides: TGTGCCATCAGTGAGTCGGGGGGCGGGGGAGAGCAGTTCTTC.

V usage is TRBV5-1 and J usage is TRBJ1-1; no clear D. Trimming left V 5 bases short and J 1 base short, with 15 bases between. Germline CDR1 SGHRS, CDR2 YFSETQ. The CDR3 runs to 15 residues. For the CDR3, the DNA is TGCGCCAGCAGACCTGCTCACTCCTCGAACACTGAAGCTTTCTTT. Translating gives CASRPAHSSNTEAFF. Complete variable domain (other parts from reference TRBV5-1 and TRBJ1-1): KAGVTQTPRYLIKTRGQQVTLSCSPISGHRSVSWYQQTPGQGLQFLFEYFSETQRNKGNFPGRFSGRQFSNSRSEMNVSTLELGDSALYLCASRPAHSSNTEAFFGQGTRLTVV.

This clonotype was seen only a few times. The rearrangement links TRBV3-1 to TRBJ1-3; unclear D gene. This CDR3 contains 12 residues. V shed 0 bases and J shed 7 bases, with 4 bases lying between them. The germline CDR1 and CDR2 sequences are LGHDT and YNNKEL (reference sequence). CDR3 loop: CASSQDRNTIYF. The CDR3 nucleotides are TGTGCCAGCAGCCAAGATAGGAACACCATATATTTT.

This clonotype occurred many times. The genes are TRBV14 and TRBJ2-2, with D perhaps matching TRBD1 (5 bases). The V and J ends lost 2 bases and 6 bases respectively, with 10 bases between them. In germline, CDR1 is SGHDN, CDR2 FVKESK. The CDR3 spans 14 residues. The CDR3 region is CASSQFRESGELFF. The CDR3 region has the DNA TGTGCCAGCAGCCAATTCAGGGAATCCGGGGAGCTGTTTTTT.

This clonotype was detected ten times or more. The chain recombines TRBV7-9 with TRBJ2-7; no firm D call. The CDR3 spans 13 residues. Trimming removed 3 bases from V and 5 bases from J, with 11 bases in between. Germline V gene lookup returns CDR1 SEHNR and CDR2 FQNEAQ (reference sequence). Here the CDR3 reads CASSFVQVDEQYF. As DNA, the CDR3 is TGTGCCAGCAGCTTCGTCCAGGTCGACGAGCAGTACTTC.

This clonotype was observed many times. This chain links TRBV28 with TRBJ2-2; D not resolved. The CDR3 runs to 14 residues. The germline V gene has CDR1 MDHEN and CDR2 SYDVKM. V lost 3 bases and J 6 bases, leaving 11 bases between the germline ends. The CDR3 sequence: CASSFVAGAGELFF. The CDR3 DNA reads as TGTGCCAGCAGTTTTGTAGCTGGGGCCGGGGAGCTGTTTTTT.

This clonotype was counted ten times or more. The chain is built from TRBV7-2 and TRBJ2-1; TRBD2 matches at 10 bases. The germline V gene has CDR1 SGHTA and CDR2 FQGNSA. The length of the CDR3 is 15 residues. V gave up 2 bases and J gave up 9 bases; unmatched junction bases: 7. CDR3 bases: TGTGCCAGCAGCTTAAGGGCTAGCGGGGGAGGTGAGCAGTTCTTC. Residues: CASSLRASGGGEQFF.

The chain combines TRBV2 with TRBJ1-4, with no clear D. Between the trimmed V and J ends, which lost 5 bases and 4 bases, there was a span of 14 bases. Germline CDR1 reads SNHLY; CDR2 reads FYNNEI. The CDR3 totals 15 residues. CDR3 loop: CASSSNKVDNEKLFF. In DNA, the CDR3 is TGTGCCAGCAGTTCAAATAAAGTCGATAATGAAAAACTGTTTTTT.

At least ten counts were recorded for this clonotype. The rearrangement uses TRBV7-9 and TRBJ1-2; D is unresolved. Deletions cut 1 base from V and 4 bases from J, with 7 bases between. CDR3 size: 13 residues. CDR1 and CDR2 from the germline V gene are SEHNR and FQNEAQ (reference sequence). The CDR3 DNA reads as TGTGCCAGCAGCTTAGGTTTCGGCTATGGCTACACCTTC. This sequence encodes CASSLGFGYGYTF.

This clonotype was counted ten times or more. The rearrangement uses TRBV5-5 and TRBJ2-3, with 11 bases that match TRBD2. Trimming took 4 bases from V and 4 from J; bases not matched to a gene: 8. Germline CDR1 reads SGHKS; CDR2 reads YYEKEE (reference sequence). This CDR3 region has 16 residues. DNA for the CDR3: TGTGCCAGCAGCATCCAATTAGCGGGGGGGGCAGATACGCAGTATTTT. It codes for CASSIQLAGGADTQYF. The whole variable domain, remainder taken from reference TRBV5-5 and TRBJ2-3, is DAGVTQSPTHLIKTRGQQVTLRCSPISGHKSVSWYQQVLGQGPQFIFQYYEKEERGRGNFPDRFSARQFPNYSSELNVNALLLGDSALYLCASSIQLAGGADTQYFGPGTRLTVL.

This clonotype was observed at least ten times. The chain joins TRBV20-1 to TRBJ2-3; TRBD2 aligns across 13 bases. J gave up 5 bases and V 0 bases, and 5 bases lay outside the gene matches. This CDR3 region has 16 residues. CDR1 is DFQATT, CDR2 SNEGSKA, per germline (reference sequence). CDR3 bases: TGCAGTGCTAGAGAACTAGCGGGGGGGCGTGGAGATACGCAGTATTTT. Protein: CSARELAGGRGDTQYF.

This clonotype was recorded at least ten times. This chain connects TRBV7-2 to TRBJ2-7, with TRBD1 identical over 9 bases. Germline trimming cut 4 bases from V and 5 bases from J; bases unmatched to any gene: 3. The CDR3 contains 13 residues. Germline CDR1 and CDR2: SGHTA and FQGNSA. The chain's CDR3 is CASSSTGGDEQYF. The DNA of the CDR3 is TGTGCCAGCAGCTCGACAGGGGGAGACGAGCAGTACTTC.

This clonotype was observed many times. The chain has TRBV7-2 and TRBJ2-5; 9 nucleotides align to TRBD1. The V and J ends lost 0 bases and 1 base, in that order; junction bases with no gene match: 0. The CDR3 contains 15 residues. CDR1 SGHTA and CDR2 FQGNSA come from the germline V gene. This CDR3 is CASSLATGGQETQYF. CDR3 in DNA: TGTGCCAGCAGCTTAGCGACAGGGGGCCAAGAGACCCAGTACTTC.

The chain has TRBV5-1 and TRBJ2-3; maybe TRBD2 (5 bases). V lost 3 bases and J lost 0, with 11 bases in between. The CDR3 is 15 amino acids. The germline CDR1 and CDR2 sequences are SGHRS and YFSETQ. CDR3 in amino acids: CASSSLGVSTDTQYF. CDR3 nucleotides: TGCGCCAGCAGCTCACTGGGAGTCAGCACAGATACGCAGTATTTT.

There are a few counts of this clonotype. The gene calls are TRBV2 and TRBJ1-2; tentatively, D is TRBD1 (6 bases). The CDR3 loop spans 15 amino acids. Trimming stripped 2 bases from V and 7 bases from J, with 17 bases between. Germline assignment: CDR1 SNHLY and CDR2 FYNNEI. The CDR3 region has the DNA TGTGCCAGCAGTGAAAGGGGGGCCCCAACGGCTGGCTACACCTTC. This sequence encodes CASSERGAPTAGYTF.

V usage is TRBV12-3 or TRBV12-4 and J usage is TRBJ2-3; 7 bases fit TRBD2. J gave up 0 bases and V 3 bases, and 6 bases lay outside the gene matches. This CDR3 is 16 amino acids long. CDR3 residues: CASSFSVGGSTDTQYF. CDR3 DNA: TGTGCCAGCAGTTTCTCGGTGGGGGGGAGCACAGATACGCAGTATTTT.

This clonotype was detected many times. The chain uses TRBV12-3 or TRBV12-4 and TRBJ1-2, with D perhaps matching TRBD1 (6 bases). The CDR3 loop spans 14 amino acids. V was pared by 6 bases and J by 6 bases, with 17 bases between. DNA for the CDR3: TGTGCCAGCAGCGGAAGCGTGACAGGTCATGGCTACACCTTC. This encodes CASSGSVTGHGYTF.

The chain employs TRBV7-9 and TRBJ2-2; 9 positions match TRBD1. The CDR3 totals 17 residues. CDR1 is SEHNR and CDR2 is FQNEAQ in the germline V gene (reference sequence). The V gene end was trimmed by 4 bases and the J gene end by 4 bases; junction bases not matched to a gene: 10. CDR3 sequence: CASSSYGTGFPTGELFF. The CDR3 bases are TGTGCCAGCAGCTCCTACGGGACAGGGTTCCCCACCGGGGAGCTGTTTTTT. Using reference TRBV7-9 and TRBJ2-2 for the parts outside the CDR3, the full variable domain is DTGVSQNPRHKITKRGQNVTFRCDPISEHNRLYWYRQTLGQGPEFLTYFQNEAQLEKSRLLSDRFSAERPKGSFSTLEIQRTEQGDSAMYLCASSSYGTGFPTGELFFGEGSRLTVL.

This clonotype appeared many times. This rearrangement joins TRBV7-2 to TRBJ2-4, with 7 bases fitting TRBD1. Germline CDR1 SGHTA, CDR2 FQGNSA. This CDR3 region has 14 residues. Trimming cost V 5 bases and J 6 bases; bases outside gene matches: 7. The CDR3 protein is CASSNDREGNIQYF. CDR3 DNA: TGTGCCAGCAGCAATGACAGGGAAGGAAACATTCAGTACTTC.

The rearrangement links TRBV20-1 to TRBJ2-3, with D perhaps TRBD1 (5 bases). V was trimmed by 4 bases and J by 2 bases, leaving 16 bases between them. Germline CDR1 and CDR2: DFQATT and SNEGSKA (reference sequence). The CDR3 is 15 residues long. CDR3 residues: CSAKGSPPLTDTQYF. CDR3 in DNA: TGCAGTGCTAAGGGGTCTCCACCCCTCACAGATACGCAGTATTTT.

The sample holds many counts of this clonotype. The CDR3 DNA follows: TGTGCCAGCAGTTTGGGAACTACCTACAATGAGCAGTTCTTC. It encodes CASSLGTTYNEQFF. The chain couples TRBV27 to TRBJ2-1, with D unresolved. V was cut by 3 bases and J by 2 bases, with 8 bases left in between. CDR1 and CDR2 from the germline V gene are MNHEY and SMNVEV (reference sequence). CDR3 size: 14 residues.

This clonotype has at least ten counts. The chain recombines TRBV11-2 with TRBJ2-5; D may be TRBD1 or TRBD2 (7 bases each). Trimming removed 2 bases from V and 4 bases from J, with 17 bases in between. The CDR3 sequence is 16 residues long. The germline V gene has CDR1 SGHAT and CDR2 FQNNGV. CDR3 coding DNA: TGTGCCAGCAGCTTATACCAGGGGGGGGCCGGAGAGACCCAGTACTTC. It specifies CASSLYQGGAGETQYF.